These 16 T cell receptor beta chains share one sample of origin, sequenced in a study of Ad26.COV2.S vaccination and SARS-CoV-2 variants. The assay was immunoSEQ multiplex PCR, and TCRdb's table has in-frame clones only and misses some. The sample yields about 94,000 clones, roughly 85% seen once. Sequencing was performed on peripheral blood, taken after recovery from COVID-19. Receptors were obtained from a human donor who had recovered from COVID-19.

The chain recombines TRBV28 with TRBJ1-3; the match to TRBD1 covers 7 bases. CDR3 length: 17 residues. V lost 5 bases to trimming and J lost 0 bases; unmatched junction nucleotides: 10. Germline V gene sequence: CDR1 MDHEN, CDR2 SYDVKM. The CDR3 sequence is CASSTRQQGLSGNTIYF. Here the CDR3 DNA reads TGTGCCAGCAGTACCCGCCAACAGGGGCTCTCTGGAAACACCATATATTTT.

The CDR3 spells CASSHRQDGGEKLFF. The CDR3 DNA sequence: TGTGCCAGCAGCCACAGACAGGACGGAGGGGAAAAACTGTTTTTT. The chain recombines TRBV27 with TRBJ1-4; TRBD1 is a possible D gene (6 bases). Germline V gives CDR1 MNHEY, CDR2 SMNVEV (reference sequence). V was cut by 6 bases and J by 8 bases, with 19 bases left in between. The CDR3 runs 15 residues.

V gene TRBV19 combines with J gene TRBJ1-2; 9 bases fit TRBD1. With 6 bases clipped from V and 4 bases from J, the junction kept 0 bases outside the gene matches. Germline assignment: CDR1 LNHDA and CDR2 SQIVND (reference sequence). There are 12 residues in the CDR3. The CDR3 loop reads CASRGQGYGYTF. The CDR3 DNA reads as TGTGCCAGTAGGGGACAGGGCTATGGCTACACCTTC.

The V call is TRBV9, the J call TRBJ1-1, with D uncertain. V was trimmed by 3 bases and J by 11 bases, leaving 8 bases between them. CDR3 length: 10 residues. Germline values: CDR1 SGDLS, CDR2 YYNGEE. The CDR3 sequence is CASSGERAFF. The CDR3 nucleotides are TGTGCCAGCAGCGGTGAAAGGGCTTTCTTT.

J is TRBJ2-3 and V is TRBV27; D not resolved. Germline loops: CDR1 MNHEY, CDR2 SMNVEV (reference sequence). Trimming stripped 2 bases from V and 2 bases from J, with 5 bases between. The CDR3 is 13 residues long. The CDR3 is CASSLQATDTQYF. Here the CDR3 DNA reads TGTGCCAGCAGTTTACAGGCCACAGATACGCAGTATTTT.

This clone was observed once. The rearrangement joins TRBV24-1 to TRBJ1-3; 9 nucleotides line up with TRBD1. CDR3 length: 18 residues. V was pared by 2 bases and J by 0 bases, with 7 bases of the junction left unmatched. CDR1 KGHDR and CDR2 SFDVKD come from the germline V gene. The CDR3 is CATSDSPGQGFSGNTIYF. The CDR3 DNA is TGTGCCACCAGTGATTCTCCGGGACAGGGATTCTCTGGAAACACCATATATTTT.

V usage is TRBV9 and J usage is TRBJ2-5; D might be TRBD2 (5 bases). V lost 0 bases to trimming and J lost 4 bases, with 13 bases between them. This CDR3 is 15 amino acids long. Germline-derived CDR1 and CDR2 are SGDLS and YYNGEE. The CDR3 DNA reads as TGTGCCAGCAGCGTAGCACTAGAGGTAGGAGAGACCCAGTACTTC. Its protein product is CASSVALEVGETQYF.

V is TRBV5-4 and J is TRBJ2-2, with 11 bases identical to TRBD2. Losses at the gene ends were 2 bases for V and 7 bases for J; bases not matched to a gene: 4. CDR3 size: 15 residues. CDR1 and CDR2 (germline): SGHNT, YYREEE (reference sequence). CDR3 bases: TGTGCCAGCAGCTTACAACTAGCGGGGGACGGGGAGCTGTTTTTT. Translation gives CASSLQLAGDGELFF.

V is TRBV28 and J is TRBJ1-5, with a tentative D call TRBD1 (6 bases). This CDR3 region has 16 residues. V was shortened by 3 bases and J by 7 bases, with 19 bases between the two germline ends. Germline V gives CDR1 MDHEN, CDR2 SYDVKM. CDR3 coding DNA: TGTGCCAGCAGTTTTGGGTGGGGCAGGGGAGGGCAGCCCCAGCATTTT. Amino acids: CASSFGWGRGGQPQHF.

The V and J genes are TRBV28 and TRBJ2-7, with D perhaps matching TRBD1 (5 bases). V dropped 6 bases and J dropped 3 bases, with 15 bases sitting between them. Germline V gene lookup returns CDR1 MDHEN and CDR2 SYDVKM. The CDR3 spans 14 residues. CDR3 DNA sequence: TGTGCCAGCAGAGGGCAGGGAAGCCACTACGAGCAGTACTTC. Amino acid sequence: CASRGQGSHYEQYF.

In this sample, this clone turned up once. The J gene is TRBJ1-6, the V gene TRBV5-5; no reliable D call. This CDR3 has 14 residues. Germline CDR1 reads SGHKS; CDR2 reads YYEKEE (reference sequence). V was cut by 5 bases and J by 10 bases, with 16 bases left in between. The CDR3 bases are TGTGCCAGCAGTTTGCCGGGCCAAGTATCACCCCTCCACTTT. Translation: CASSLPGQVSPLHF.

This chain's CDR3 is CAISAEGFSYEQYF. In nucleotides, the CDR3 is TGTGCCATCAGTGCAGAGGGGTTTTCCTACGAGCAGTACTTC. The rearrangement uses TRBV10-3 and TRBJ2-7; D tentatively reads TRBD1 or TRBD2 (5 bases each). V was shortened by 4 bases and J by 1 base, with 11 bases between the two germline ends. The germline CDR1 and CDR2 sequences are ENHRY and SYGVKD. The CDR3 covers 14 residues.

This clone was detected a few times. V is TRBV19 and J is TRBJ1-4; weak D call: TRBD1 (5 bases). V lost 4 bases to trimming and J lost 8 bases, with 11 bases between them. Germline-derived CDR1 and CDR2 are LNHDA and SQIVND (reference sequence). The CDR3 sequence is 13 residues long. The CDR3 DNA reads TGTGCCAGTAGTACCTCCAGGGAAGAAAAACTGTTTTTT. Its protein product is CASSTSREEKLFF.

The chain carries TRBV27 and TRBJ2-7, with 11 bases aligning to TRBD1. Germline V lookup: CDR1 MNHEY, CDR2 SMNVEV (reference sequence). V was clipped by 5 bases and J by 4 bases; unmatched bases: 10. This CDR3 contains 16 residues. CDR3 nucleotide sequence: TGTGCCAGCAGTCAAGTAACCGGGACAGGGGGATACGAGCAGTACTTC. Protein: CASSQVTGTGGYEQYF.

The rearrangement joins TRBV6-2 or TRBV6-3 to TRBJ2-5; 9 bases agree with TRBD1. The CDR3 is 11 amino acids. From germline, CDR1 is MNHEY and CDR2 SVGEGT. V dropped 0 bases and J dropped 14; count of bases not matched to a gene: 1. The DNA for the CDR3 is TGTGCCAGCAGTTACTCGGGACAGGGATACTTC. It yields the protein CASSYSGQGYF.

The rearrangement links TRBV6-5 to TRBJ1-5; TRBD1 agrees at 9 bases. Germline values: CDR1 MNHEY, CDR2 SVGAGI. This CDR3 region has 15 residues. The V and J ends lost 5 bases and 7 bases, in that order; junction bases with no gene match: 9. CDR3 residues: CASSPTFDRGQPQHF. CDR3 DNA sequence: TGTGCCAGCAGTCCCACCTTTGACAGGGGGCAGCCCCAGCATTTT.